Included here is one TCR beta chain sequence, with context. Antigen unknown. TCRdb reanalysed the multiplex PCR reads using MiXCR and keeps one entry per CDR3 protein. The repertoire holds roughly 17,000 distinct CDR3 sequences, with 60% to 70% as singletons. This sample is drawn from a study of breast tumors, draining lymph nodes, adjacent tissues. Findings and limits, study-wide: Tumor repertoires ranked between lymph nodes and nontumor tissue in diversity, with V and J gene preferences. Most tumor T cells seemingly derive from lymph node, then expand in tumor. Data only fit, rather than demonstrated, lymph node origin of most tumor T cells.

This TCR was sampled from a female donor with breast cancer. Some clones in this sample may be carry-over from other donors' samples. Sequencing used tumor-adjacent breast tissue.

Written as DNA, the CDR3 is TGTGCCAGCAGTGAGCTAGCGGGCGGACCTTACGAGCAGTACTTC. This codes for CASSELAGGPYEQYF. The rearrangement uses TRBV2 and TRBJ2-7; the match to TRBD2 covers 8 bases. V shed 3 bases and J 4 bases; nucleotides not matched to a gene: 8. The CDR3 contains 15 residues. Germline lookup yields CDR1 SNHLY and CDR2 FYNNEI.